Detailed here is one T cell receptor beta chain. Its antigen is unknown. No base qualities exist here, and no much larger clone lies one base off it. The data belong to a study of cytomegalovirus exposure and HLA in healthy donors (dated by TCRdb to the late 2010s). As for the study more broadly: According to a later analysis, one platform produced both the approximately 110 validation repertoires and the 720 or so repertoires of the first cohort. The study aimed to test whether cataloging public T cell receptors could reveal signatures of past pathogen exposure. The study combined high-throughput TCR immunosequencing, statistical association of individual TCRs with disease status, and machine learning to predict cytomegalovirus infection status. A separate validation cohort of roughly 120 different subjects was used in addition to the approximately 700-subject first cohort.

V loses 9 bases of germline sequence and J loses 8 bases, and the interval between the two ends is 19 bases. Counted from cysteine to phenylalanine, this CDR3 has 14 amino acids. The entry retains the CDR3 DNA only, 42 bases that are in frame from base 1. CDR1 and CDR2 are read off the germline V gene as MNHNS and SASEGT. The library was prepared using the immunoSEQ multiplex PCR assay. The paper's processing steps were these. A statistical classification framework was built for diagnosing cytomegalovirus status from the catalog of TCR beta chain sequences. TCRdb carries this immuneACCESS record with in-frame sequences only. Its versions omit some clonotypes, under half of them owing to an unresolved V gene in the studies checked, with the rest unexplained. The D gene and trimming were derived from the DNA, and the V and J assignments and clone size from that table. A total of under 150,000 clones appear in this sample, roughly 90% of them only once. The ten largest clones capture about 0.7% of the sample.

Separate from the roughly 660-subject first cohort, the validation cohort of roughly 120 subjects was the group to which the donors belonged. The paper's findings and limits, for the study overall: In vitro tests confirmed that a few of the cytomegalovirus-associated TCR beta chains recognize cytomegalovirus antigens. According to the authors, the approach could potentially be generalized to other disease states and immunological phenotypes. A later analysis lacked HLA typing for the validation cohort, so it scored co-occurrence in that cohort across all 120 or so repertoires. A later analysis found that TCRs clustered in the first cohort also tended to co-occur in the 120 validation repertoires, with 90% to 95% of cluster scores above 0. Most TCR sequences were seen in very few donors, while some public TCRs were found in many individuals. The study gave a list of 150 to 200 TCR beta chains associated with cytomegalovirus. Cytomegalovirus status was reported to be diagnosed by the classifier with high specificity and sensitivity in both the original and validation cohorts.

The chain was built from TRBV6-1 and TRBJ1-4; perhaps TRBD1 is the D gene, with 6 bases matching. Sequencing was carried out using PBMCs. This TCR was recovered from a man aged 18 to 29 in good health and CMV-seronegative. The CDR3 has the sequence CASSRGHEQEKLFF. The DNA sequence reads TGTGCCAGTTCCCGGGGACATGAACAGGAAAAACTGTTTTTT.